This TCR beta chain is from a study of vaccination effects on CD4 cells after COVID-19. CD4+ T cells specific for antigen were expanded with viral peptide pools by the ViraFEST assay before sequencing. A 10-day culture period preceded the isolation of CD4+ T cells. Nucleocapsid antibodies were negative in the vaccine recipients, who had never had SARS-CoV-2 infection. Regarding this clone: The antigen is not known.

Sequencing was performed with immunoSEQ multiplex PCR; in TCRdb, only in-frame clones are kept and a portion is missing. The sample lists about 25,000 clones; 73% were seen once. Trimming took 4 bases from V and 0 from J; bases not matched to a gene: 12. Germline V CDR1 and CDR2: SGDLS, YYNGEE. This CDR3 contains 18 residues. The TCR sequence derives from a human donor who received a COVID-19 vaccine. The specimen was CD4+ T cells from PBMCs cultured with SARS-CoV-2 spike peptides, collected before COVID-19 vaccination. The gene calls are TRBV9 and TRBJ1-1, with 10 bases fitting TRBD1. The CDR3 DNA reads TGTGCCAGCAGCCCCACGGACAGGGGGTCATTTATGAACACTGAAGCTTTCTTT. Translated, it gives CASSPTDRGSFMNTEAFF.